This T cell receptor (beta chain) was identified during a study of tumor-infiltrating lymphocytes in primary liver carcinoma. Study results and limitations: The overlap of tumor-adjacent and tumor-blood pairs was smaller than that of tumor region pairs.

CDR3 size: 18 residues. The germline gives CDR1 SGHAT, CDR2 FQNNGV. Points on this clonotype: The antigen is undetermined. One junction end disagrees with the germline gene, perhaps due to a read error.

A primer matching the constant region was used to make TCR beta cDNA from approximately 500 ng of total RNA. ARM-PCR was slightly modified, and three nested multiplex PCR rounds with it gave rise to the TCR beta libraries. Two initial PCR rounds of around 10 cycles each paired TRBV1-TRBV30 forward primers with a C-beta reverse primer. One entry per CDR3 protein, called by TCRdb with MiXCR from the multiplex PCR reads. The repertoire holds about 320,000 distinct CDR3 sequences, around three fifths seen once, with roughly 9% in the top ten. The researchers obtained blood RNA from unsorted whole blood and also extracted germline DNA.

Material for sequencing was peripheral blood. The chain employs TRBV11-2 and TRBJ2-6, with D tentatively TRBD2 (6 bases). The sequence derives from a man between 40 and 49 years old with primary liver carcinoma and hepatitis B virus infection. This CDR3 is CVSNLVRRGTAGANVLTF. CDR3 coding DNA: TGTGTCAGCAACTTAGTCAGACGGGGGACGGCTGGGGCCAACGTCCTGACTTTC.